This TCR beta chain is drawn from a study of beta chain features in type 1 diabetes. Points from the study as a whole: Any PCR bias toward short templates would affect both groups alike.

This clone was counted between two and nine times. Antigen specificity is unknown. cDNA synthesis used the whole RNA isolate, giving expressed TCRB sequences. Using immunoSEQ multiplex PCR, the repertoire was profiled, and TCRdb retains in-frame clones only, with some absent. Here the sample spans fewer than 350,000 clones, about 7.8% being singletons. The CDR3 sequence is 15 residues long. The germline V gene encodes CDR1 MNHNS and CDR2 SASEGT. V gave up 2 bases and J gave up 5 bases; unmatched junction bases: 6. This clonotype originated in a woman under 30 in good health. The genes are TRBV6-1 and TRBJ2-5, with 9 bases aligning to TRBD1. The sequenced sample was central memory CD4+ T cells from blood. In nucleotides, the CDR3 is TGTGCCAGCAGTGAAAGGGGACAGGGTAGGGAGACCCAGTACTTC. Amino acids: CASSERGQGRETQYF.